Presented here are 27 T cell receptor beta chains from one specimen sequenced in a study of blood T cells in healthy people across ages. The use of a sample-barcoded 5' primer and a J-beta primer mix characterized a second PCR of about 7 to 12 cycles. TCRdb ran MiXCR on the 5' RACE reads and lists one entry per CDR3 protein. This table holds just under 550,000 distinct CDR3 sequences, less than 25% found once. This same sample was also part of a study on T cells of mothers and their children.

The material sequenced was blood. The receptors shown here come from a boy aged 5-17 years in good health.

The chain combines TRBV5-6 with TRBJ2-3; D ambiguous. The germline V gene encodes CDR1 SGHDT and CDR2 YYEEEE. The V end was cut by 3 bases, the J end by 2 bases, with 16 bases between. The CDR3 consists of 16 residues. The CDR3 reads CASSSLTGRTTDTQYF. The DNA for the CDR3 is TGTGCCAGCAGCTCCCTCACTGGACGGACCACAGATACGCAGTATTTT.

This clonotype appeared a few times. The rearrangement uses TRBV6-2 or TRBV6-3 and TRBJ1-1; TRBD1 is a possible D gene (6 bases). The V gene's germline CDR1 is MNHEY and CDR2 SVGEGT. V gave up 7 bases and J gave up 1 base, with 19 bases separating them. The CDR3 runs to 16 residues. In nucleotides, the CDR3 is TGTGCCAGCACTCTTTCCGGGGGGCGACCGAACACTGAAGCTTTCTTT. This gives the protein CASTLSGGRPNTEAFF.

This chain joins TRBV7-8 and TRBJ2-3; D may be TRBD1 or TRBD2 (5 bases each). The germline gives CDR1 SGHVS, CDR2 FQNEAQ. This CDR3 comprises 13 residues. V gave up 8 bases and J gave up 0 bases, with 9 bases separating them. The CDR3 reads CASGRDSTDTQYF. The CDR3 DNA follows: TGTGCCAGCGGACGGGACAGCACAGATACGCAGTATTTT.

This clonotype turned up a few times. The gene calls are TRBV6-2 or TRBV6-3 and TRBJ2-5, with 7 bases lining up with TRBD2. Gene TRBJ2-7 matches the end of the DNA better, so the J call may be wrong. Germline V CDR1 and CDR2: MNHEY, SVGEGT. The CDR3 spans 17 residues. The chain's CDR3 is CASAPVGAGDYSYEQYF. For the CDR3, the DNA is TGTGCCAGCGCCCCCGTGGGTGCGGGGGACTACTCCTACGAGCAGTACTTC.

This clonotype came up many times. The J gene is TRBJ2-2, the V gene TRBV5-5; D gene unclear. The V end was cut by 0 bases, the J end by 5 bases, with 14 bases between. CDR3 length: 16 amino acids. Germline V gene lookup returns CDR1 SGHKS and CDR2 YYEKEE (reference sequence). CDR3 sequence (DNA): TGTGCCAGCAGCTTGGCCCCCCCGTCCAGGACCGGGGAGCTGTTTTTT. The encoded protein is CASSLAPPSRTGELFF.

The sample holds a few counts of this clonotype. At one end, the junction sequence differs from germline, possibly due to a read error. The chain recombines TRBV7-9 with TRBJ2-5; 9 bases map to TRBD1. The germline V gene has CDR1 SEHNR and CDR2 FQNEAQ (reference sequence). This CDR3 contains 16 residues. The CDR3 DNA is TGTGCCAGCAGCACTTTGGACAGGGGTCAAGAGGAGACCCTGTACTTC. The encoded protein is CASSTLDRGQEETLYF.

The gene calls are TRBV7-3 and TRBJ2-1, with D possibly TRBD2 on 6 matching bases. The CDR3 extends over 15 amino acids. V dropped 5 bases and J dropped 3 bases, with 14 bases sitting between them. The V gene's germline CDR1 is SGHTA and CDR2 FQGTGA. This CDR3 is CASSPTVAVYNEQFF. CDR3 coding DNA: TGTGCCAGCAGCCCAACCGTAGCGGTCTACAATGAGCAGTTCTTC.

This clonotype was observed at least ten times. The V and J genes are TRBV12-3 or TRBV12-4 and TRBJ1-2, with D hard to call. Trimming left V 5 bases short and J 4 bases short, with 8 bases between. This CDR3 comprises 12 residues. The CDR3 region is CASSPGAYGYTF. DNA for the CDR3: TGTGCCAGCAGTCCCGGCGCCTATGGCTACACCTTC.

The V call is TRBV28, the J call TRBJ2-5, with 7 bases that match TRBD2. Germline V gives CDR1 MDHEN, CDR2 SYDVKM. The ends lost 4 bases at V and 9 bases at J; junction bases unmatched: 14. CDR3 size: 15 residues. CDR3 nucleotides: TGTGCCAGCAGTTCGAATAATCGGGGGGTTGGGGCCCAGTACTTC. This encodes CASSSNNRGVGAQYF.

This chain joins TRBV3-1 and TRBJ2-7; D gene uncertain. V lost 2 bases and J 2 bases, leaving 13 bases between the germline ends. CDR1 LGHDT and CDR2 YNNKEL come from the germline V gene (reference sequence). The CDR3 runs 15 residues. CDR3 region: CASSQSLAVTYEQYF. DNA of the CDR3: TGTGCCAGCAGCCAATCTCTCGCGGTAACCTACGAGCAGTACTTC.

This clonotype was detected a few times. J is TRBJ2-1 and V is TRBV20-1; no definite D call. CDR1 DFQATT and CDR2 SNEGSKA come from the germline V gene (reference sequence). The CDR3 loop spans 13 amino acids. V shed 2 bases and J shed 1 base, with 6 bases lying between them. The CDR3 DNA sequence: TGCAGTGCTAGAAGGCCTTCCTACAATGAGCAGTTCTTC. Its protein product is CSARRPSYNEQFF.

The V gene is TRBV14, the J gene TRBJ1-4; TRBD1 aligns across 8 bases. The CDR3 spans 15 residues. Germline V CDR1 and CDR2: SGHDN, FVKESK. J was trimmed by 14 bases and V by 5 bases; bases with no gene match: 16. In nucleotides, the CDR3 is TGTGCCAGCAGCTCCTGGTCCCGCGACAGGGGACAGCTGTTTTTT. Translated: CASSSWSRDRGQLFF.

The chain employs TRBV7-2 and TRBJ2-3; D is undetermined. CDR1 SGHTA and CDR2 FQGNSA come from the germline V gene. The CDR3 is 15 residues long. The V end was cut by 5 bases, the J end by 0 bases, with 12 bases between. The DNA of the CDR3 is TGTGCCAGCAGCCCCCCGGGCCCTAGCACAGATACGCAGTATTTT. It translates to CASSPPGPSTDTQYF.

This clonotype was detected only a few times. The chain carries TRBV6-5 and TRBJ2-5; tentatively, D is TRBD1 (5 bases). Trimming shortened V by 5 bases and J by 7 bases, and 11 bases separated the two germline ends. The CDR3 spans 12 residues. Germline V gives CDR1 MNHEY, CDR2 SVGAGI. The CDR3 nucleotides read TGTGCCAGCAGTAACCAAAGGGGGACCCAGTACTTC. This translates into CASSNQRGTQYF.

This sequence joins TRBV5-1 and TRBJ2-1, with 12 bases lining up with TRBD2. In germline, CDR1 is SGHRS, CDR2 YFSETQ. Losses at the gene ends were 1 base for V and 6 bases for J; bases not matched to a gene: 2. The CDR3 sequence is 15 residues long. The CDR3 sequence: CASSLPSGRANEQFF. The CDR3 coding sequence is TGCGCCAGCAGCTTGCCTAGCGGGAGGGCCAATGAGCAGTTCTTC.

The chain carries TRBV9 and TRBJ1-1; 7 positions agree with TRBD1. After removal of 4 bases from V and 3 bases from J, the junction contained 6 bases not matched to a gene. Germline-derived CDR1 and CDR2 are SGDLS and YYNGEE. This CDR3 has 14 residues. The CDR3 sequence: CASSPGGAYTEAFF. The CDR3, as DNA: TGTGCCAGCAGCCCAGGGGGGGCCTACACTGAAGCTTTCTTT. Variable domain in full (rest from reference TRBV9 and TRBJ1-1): DSGVTQTPKHLITATGQRVTLRCSPRSGDLSVYWYQQSLDQGLQFLIQYYNGEERAKGNILERFSAQQFPDLHSELNLSSLELGDSALYFCASSPGGAYTEAFFGQGTRLTVV.

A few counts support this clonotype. CDR3 in amino acids: CASSPLTGTNEQYF. The CDR3 nucleotides are TGCGCCAGCAGCCCATTAACAGGGACCAACGAGCAGTACTTC. This chain joins TRBV4-1 and TRBJ2-7; possibly TRBD1 for D (6 bases). V was trimmed by 4 bases and J by 5 bases, leaving 15 bases between them. The CDR3 loop spans 14 amino acids. CDR1 MGHRA and CDR2 YSYEKL come from the germline V gene.

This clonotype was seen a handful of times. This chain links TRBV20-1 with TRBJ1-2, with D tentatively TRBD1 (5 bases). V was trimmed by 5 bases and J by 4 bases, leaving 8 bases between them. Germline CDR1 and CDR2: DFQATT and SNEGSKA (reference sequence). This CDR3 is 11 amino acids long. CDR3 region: CSAGTRYGYTF. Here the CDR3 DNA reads TGCAGTGCTGGGACCCGCTATGGCTACACCTTC.

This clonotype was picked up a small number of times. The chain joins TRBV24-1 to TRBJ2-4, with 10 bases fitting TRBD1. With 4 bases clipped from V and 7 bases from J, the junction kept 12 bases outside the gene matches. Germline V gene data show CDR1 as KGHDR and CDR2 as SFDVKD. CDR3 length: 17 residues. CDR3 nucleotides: TGTGCCACCAGTGAGTCCCCGGGACAGGGGTTTGAGAACATTCAGTACTTC. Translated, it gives CATSESPGQGFENIQYF.

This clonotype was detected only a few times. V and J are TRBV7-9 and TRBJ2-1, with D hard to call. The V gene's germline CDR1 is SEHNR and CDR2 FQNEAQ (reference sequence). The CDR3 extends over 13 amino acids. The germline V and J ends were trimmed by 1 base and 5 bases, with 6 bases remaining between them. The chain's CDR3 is CASSLEDDNEQFF. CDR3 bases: TGTGCCAGCAGCTTAGAAGACGACAATGAGCAGTTCTTC. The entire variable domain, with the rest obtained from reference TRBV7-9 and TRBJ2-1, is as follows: DTGVSQNPRHKITKRGQNVTFRCDPISEHNRLYWYRQTLGQGPEFLTYFQNEAQLEKSRLLSDRFSAERPKGSFSTLEIQRTEQGDSAMYLCASSLEDDNEQFFGPGTRLTVL.

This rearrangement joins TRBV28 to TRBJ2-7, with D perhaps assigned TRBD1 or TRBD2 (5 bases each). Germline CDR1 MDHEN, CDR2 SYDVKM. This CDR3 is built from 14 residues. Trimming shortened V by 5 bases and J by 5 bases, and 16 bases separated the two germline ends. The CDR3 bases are TGTGCCAGCAGTGAGGGTGGGGGACGGGACGAGCAGTACTTC. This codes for CASSEGGGRDEQYF. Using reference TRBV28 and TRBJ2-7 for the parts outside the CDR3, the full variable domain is DVKVTQSSRYLVKRTGEKVFLECVQDMDHENMFWYRQDPGLGLRLIYFSYDVKMKEKGDIPEGYSVSREKKERFSLILESASTNQTSMYLCASSEGGGRDEQYFGPGTRLTVT.

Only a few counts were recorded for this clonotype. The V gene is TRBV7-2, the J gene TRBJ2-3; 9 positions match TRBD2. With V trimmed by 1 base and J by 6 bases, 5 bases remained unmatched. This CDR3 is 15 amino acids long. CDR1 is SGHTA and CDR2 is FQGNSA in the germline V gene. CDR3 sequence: CASSLGGGASDTQYF. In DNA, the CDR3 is TGTGCCAGCAGCTTAGGCGGGGGGGCGTCGGATACGCAGTATTTT. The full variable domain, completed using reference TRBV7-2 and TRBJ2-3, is GAGVSQSPSNKVTEKGKDVELRCDPISGHTALYWYRQSLGQGLEFLIYFQGNSAPDKSGLPSDRFSAERTGGSVSTLTIQRTQQEDSAVYLCASSLGGGASDTQYFGPGTRLTVL.

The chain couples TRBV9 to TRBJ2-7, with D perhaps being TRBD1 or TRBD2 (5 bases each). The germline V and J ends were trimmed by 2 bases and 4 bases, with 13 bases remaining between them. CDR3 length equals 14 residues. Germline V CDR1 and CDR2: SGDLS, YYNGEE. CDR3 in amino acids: CASSVSGAYYEQYF. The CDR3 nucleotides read TGTGCCAGCAGCGTGTCCGGGGCCTATTACGAGCAGTACTTC.

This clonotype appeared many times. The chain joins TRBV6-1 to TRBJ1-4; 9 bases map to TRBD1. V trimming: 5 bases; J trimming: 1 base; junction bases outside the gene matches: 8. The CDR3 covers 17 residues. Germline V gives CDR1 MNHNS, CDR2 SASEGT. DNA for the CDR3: TGTGCCAGCAGTACCGCGGACAGGGGAAAAACTAATGAAAAACTGTTTTTT. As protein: CASSTADRGKTNEKLFF.

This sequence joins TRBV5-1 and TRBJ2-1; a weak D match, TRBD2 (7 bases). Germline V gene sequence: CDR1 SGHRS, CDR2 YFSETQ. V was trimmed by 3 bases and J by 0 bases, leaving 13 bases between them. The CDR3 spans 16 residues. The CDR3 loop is CASSSGGGYSYNEQFF. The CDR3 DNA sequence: TGCGCCAGCAGCTCGGGGGGCGGGTACTCCTACAATGAGCAGTTCTTC.

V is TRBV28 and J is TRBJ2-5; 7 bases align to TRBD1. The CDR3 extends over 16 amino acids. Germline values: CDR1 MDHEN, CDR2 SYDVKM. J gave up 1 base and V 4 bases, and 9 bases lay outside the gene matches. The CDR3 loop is CASSSLTGNLQETQYF. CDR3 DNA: TGTGCCAGCAGTTCTTTGACAGGGAACCTCCAAGAGACCCAGTACTTC.

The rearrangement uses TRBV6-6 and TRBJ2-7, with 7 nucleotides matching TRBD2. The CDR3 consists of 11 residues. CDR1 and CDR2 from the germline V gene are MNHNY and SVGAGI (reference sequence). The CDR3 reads CGDGGSYEQYF. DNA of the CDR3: TGTGGGGACGGCGGGAGTTACGAGCAGTACTTC.